This TCR beta chain comes out of a study of cytomegalovirus exposure and HLA in healthy donors. Amplification used 60 Vbeta primers and 13 Jbeta primers. Here immunoSEQ multiplex PCR was the method, and the copy in TCRdb shows in-frame clones only, minus some. The sample consists of around 230,000 clones, around 80% of them appearing once. The CDR3 length is 15 residues. CDR1 and CDR2 from the germline V gene are SQVTM and ANQGSEA. V was shortened by 3 bases and J by 0 bases, with 15 bases between the two germline ends. What was sequenced was PBMCs. The chain joins TRBV29-1 to TRBJ2-7, with D possibly being TRBD2 (6 bases). The clonotype comes from a boy aged 5 to 17 in good health and CMV-seronegative. For the CDR3, the DNA is TGCAGCGTTGAGGGGAGGCGGGGTAGCTCCTACGAGCAGTACTTC. Its protein is CSVEGRRGSSYEQYF.